This is a list of T cell receptor beta chains from one sample in a study of T cell responses to AZD1222 COVID-19 vaccine. The protocol was immunoSEQ multiplex PCR, while the TCRdb copy is restricted to in-frame clones and leaves out a portion. The sample holds 70,000 to 100,000 clones, 80% to 90% seen once. The sequencing here drew on peripheral blood, taken 28 days after the second AZD1222 dose. These receptors came from an adult who received the AZD1222 COVID-19 vaccine. Each CDR3 is given with its conserved first and last residue. A D gene is named only where the DNA matches it firmly. The size field is filled for only some rows; it gives once, few, many or a size class.

D gene	J gene	V gene	clone size	CDR3 DNA	CDR3 protein
-	TRBJ1-2	TRBV9	-	TGTGCCAGCAGCGTATCCCCAAGTTCGGGGGGCTACACCTTC	CASSVSPSSGGYTF
-	TRBJ1-5	TRBV12-3/TRBV12-4	once	TGTGCCAGCAGTGTAGACATGGATCAGCCCCAGCATTTT	CASSVDMDQPQHF
-	TRBJ2-1	TRBV5-4	-	TGTGCCAGCAGCTTGGGGGGGACACAAACCTACAATGAGCAGTTCTTC	CASSLGGTQTYNEQFF
-	TRBJ2-1	TRBV20-1	-	TGCAGTGCTAGTAGGTGGGCAGGGTCCAATGAGCAGTTCTTC	CSASRWAGSNEQFF
-	TRBJ1-2	TRBV18	-	TGTGCCAGCTCACCATCGTCAGGGGATCTCTATGGCTACACCTTC	CASSPSSGDLYGYTF
-	TRBJ2-2	TRBV19	-	TGTGCCAGTAAAATGGGGCCGCCGAACACCGGGGAGCTGTTTTTT	CASKMGPPNTGELFF
-	TRBJ1-2	TRBV19	-	TGTGCCAGTAGTTCAGGGGTCTATGGCTACACCTTC	CASSSGVYGYTF
-	TRBJ1-5	TRBV2	-	TGTGCCAGCCTCCGGGGGGTAGGGCAGCCCCAGCATTTT	CASLRGVGQPQHF
-	TRBJ1-3	TRBV18	-	TGTGCCAGCTCACCCCCGCCGACCGGGGCCGGAAACACCATATATTTT	CASSPPPTGAGNTIYF
-	TRBJ1-5	TRBV2	-	TGTGCCAGCAGTGGGGACGGTGGCAATCAGCCCCAGCATTTT	CASSGDGGNQPQHF
TRBD2	TRBJ2-5	TRBV7-2	few	TGTGCCAGCAGCTTAGGACTAGCGGCACAAGAGACCCAGTACTTC	CASSLGLAAQETQYF
TRBD1	TRBJ2-7	TRBV27	-	TGTGCCAGCAGTCCGACTAAGCTGGACAGGGCGAGCTCCTACGAGCAGTACTTC	CASSPTKLDRASSYEQYF
-	TRBJ1-6	TRBV19	-	TGTGCCAGTAGTATAGAAAGGGGACGCAATTCACCCCTCCACTTT	CASSIERGRNSPLHF
-	TRBJ1-4	TRBV5-5	-	TGTGCCAGCAGCTTGGACAGGGTCGATGAAAAACTGTTTTTT	CASSLDRVDEKLFF
-	TRBJ2-3	TRBV7-8	-	TGTGCCAGCAGCCTCGGGACAACCAGGGCAGATACGCAGTATTTT	CASSLGTTRADTQYF
-	TRBJ1-3	TRBV30	-	TGCTCTTGGCAGAGTAATATAGGAAACACCATATATTTT	CSWQSNIGNTIYF
-	TRBJ1-5	TRBV6-5	-	TGTGCCAGCTGGGAGGCAAATCAGCCCCAGCATTTT	CASWEANQPQHF
TRBD2	TRBJ2-5	TRBV6-2/TRBV6-3	-	TGTGCCAGCAGTTACCCGTCGACGGTTAGCGGGAGGGGAGAGACCCAGTACTTC	CASSYPSTVSGRGETQYF
-	TRBJ1-3	TRBV5-4	few	TGTGCCAGCAGCTTAAGCAGGGGAGTTTCTGGAAACACCATATATTTT	CASSLSRGVSGNTIYF
-	TRBJ2-7	TRBV11-2	-	TGTGCCAGCAGCTTAGATCTGGGCCGCCCGATAGTCTCCTACGAGCAGTACTTC	CASSLDLGRPIVSYEQYF
-	TRBJ1-4	TRBV30	-	TGTGCCTGGAGTGTACGCGGATGGGATGAAAAACTGTTTTTT	CAWSVRGWDEKLFF
-	TRBJ2-2	TRBV19	-	TGTGCCAGTAGTCGGACATTTAACACCGGGGAGCTGTTTTTT	CASSRTFNTGELFF
TRBD2	TRBJ2-1	TRBV9	-	TGTGCCAGCAGTGGAACGGGACTAGCGGGAGCAAATGAGCAGTTCTTC	CASSGTGLAGANEQFF
-	TRBJ1-1	TRBV11-3	many	TGTGCCAGCAGCTTAGGTATGGGGACCACTGAAGCTTTCTTT	CASSLGMGTTEAFF
-	TRBJ2-7	TRBV3-1/TRBV3-2	-	TGTGCCAGCAGCCAAGCGGTGGGAACCTACGAGCAGTACTTC	CASSQAVGTYEQYF
TRBD1	TRBJ2-2	TRBV2	-	TGTGCCAGCAGTCCTAGGACAGGGGGCACCGGGGAGCTGTTTTTT	CASSPRTGGTGELFF
TRBD1	TRBJ1-2	TRBV27	-	TGTGCCAGCAGTTTCTTAAAATTGACAGGGGAGAACTATGGCTACACCTTC	CASSFLKLTGENYGYTF
-	TRBJ2-3	TRBV30	-	-	CAWGTGTGRYF
-	TRBJ2-1	TRBV28	-	TGTGCCAGCAGTTTCCAGGGAGAATTCGATGAGCAGTTCTTC	CASSFQGEFDEQFF
-	TRBJ2-2	TRBV19	-	TGTGCCAGTAGAGGACACTACACCGGGGAGCTGTTTTTT	CASRGHYTGELFF
-	TRBJ2-7	TRBV5-4	-	TGTGCCAGCAGCTCGACGCCAGGGGAGATCTCCTACGAGCAGTACTTC	CASSSTPGEISYEQYF
-	TRBJ2-3	TRBV24-1	-	TGTGCCACCAGTCGGGTGGCGGGGTGGGGGACAGATACGCAGTATTTT	CATSRVAGWGTDTQYF
-	TRBJ1-1	TRBV29-1	-	TGCAGCGCTACGACAGGAACTAACACTGAAGCTTTCTTT	CSATTGTNTEAFF
TRBD1	TRBJ1-1	TRBV30	-	TGTGCCTGGTCAGAAGGGACAGGCAGTGAAGCTTTCTTT	CAWSEGTGSEAFF
-	TRBJ1-6	TRBV28	-	TGTGCCAGCAGTTTGACTGGGGGCTATAATTCACCCCTCCACTTT	CASSLTGGYNSPLHF
-	TRBJ2-7	TRBV6-5	-	TGTGCCAGCAGTCAAACAAGACCTCCCTACGAGCAGTACTTC	CASSQTRPPYEQYF
-	TRBJ1-2	TRBV29-1	-	TGCAGCGTTGAGGGGGCCTATGGCTACACCTTC	CSVEGAYGYTF
TRBD1	TRBJ2-7	TRBV19	-	TGTGCCAGTAGCGACAGGGATTCCTACGAGCAGTACTTC	CASSDRDSYEQYF
-	TRBJ1-4	TRBV19	-	TGTGCCAGTAGTATCAGGGATGAAAAACTGTTTTTT	CASSIRDEKLFF
TRBD1	TRBJ1-2	TRBV9	-	TGTGCCAGCAGCGTAGATAACAGGGGGCATTATGGCTACACCTTC	CASSVDNRGHYGYTF
-	TRBJ2-5	TRBV30	-	TGTGCCTGGAGTAAGGGGTACCAAGAGACCCAGTACTTC	CAWSKGYQETQYF